This T cell receptor beta chain was recorded in a study of cytomegalovirus exposure and HLA in healthy donors. Turning to the study itself: The same platform was used for the 120 or so validation repertoires as for the 600 to 700 first-cohort repertoires, as reported in a later analysis.

Clones were read by immunoSEQ multiplex PCR, and TCRdb kept only the in-frame ones, dropping some. Among about 160,000 clones listed, approximately 90% were seen once. Separate from the approximately 600-subject first cohort was the approximately 130-subject validation cohort, to which the donors belonged. General observations from the study: The dataset shows that most TCR sequences were rare, while some public TCRs occurred in many donors. Researchers catalogued under 200 TCR beta chains as cytomegalovirus-associated.

Germline V gene data show CDR1 as SGHVS and CDR2 as FQNEAQ. This CDR3 comprises 15 residues. Trimming left V 5 bases short and J 2 bases short, with 14 bases between. Only one count was recorded for this clone. Its antigen is as yet unknown. This chain joins TRBV7-8 and TRBJ2-3, with TRBD1 as a possible D gene (5 bases). The clonotype comes from a man younger than 35 in good health and CMV-seronegative. The sequenced material came from PBMCs. In DNA form, the CDR3 reads TGTGCCAGCAGCCCCACTCGGACACTCACAGATACGCAGTATTTT. Amino acid sequence: CASSPTRTLTDTQYF.